These 20 T cell receptor beta chains came from one sample sequenced in a study of beta chain features in type 1 diabetes. The entirety of the isolated RNA underwent reverse transcription, so expressed TCRB transcripts were sequenced. The repertoire was sequenced with immunoSEQ multiplex PCR; TCRdb's copy has only in-frame clones and lacks some. The sample shows some 900,000 clones, roughly 15% of them seen only once. Sequencing was performed on naive CD4+ T cells from blood. The receptor source for this set is a woman under 30 in good health.

The chain links TRBV7-2 to TRBJ2-4; D may match TRBD1 or TRBD2 (5 bases each). This CDR3 comprises 14 residues. Germline CDR1 reads SGHTA; CDR2 reads FQGNSA. V lost 3 bases and J lost 6, with 12 bases in between. The chain's CDR3 is CASSFPSGGNIQYF. DNA for the CDR3: TGTGCCAGCAGCTTCCCCTCTGGGGGAAACATTCAGTACTTC.

The sample holds a few counts of this clone. The genes are TRBV16 and TRBJ2-1, with TRBD2 as a possible D gene (6 bases). V shed 0 bases and J shed 7 bases, with 10 bases lying between them. Germline CDR1 KGHSY, CDR2 FQNENV. This CDR3 region has 14 residues. DNA for the CDR3: TGTGCCAGCAGCCAATCACGCAGCGGGAATGAGCAGTTCTTC. Residues: CASSQSRSGNEQFF.

The chain couples TRBV18 to TRBJ2-1; 13 bases align to TRBD2. Trimming cost V 3 bases and J 5 bases; bases outside gene matches: 4. Germline-derived CDR1 and CDR2 are KGHSH and LQKENI. This CDR3 has 16 residues. Here the CDR3 reads CASSPQGLAGNNEQFF. Here the CDR3 DNA reads TGTGCCAGCTCACCCCAGGGACTAGCGGGGAACAATGAGCAGTTCTTC.

The genes are TRBV7-3 and TRBJ2-7, with a tentative D call TRBD2 (5 bases). Trimming removed 8 bases at V and 1 base at J, with 9 bases between. Germline lookup yields CDR1 SGHTA and CDR2 FQGTGA. The CDR3 is made up of 12 amino acids. The CDR3 protein is CASRRGSYEQYF. The DNA for the CDR3 is TGTGCCAGCCGCCGGGGATCCTACGAGCAGTACTTC.

The chain couples TRBV28 to TRBJ2-7; tentatively, D is TRBD1 or TRBD2 (5 bases each). The CDR3 runs to 14 residues. V was clipped by 2 bases and J by 3 bases, with 11 bases between them. CDR1 and CDR2 from the germline V gene are MDHEN and SYDVKM. The CDR3 nucleotides are TGTGCCAGCAGTTTAAGGGGACGAGACTACGAGCAGTACTTC. Translating gives CASSLRGRDYEQYF.

The rearrangement links TRBV7-8 to TRBJ2-4; 10 nucleotides agree with TRBD2. The CDR3 covers 16 residues. With V trimmed by 5 bases and J by 3 bases, 7 bases remained unmatched. CDR1 is SGHVS, CDR2 FQNEAQ, per germline. CDR3 region: CASSQGLAVGKNIQYF. The CDR3 bases are TGTGCCAGCAGCCAAGGACTAGCGGTCGGCAAAAACATTCAGTACTTC.

This clone was seen a handful of times. This chain links TRBV19 with TRBJ1-2; 7 bases line up with TRBD1. CDR3 length: 15 residues. CDR1 is LNHDA, CDR2 SQIVND, per germline (reference sequence). V lost 7 bases and J lost 8; bases outside the gene matches: 16. Here the CDR3 DNA reads TGTGCCAGTAAGGATGATTTCCGGGACAGTCAGGGCTACACCTTC. Translated, it gives CASKDDFRDSQGYTF.

This clone was seen a few times. This chain links TRBV29-1 with TRBJ2-5; D is ambiguous. From germline, CDR1 is SQVTM and CDR2 ANQGSEA. CDR3 length: 13 residues. Trimming pared 4 bases from V and 5 bases from J, leaving 14 bases between. CDR3: CSVVTDPAETQYF. CDR3 bases: TGCAGCGTTGTAACGGACCCGGCGGAGACCCAGTACTTC.

This clone was detected a few times. This chain uses TRBV4-2 with TRBJ2-1, with D unresolved. V lost 0 bases and J 6 bases, leaving 15 bases between the germline ends. The CDR3 runs to 16 residues. CDR1 LGHNA and CDR2 YNFKEQ come from the germline V gene. DNA of the CDR3: TGTGCCAGCAGCCAAGATCTACCCGAAGCAGGCAATGAGCAGTTCTTC. Residues: CASSQDLPEAGNEQFF.

This clone has just a few counts. The rearrangement links TRBV28 to TRBJ2-3; the match to TRBD2 covers 8 bases. The CDR3 length is 14 residues. V gave up 2 bases and J gave up 4 bases; unmatched junction bases: 2. Germline V gene lookup returns CDR1 MDHEN and CDR2 SYDVKM. This CDR3 is CASSLGREADTQYF. As DNA, the CDR3 is TGTGCCAGCAGTTTAGGGCGGGAGGCAGATACGCAGTATTTT.

This clone was observed a few times. The V call is TRBV18, the J call TRBJ2-3; unclear D gene. Germline lookup yields CDR1 KGHSH and CDR2 LQKENI. V lost 6 bases and J 2 bases, leaving 9 bases between the germline ends. The CDR3 loop spans 13 amino acids. The CDR3 loop reads CASSLGYTDTQYF. For the CDR3, the DNA is TGTGCCAGCTCCCTGGGTTACACAGATACGCAGTATTTT.

This clone was seen more than once but under ten times. V gene TRBV7-2 combines with J gene TRBJ2-7; TRBD2 agrees at 11 bases. The ends lost 4 bases at V and 1 base at J; junction bases unmatched: 6. Per germline, CDR1 SGHTA and CDR2 FQGNSA. The CDR3 loop spans 16 amino acids. CDR3 bases: TGTGCCAGCAGCTCCGACGGACTAGCGGGTTCCTACGAGCAGTACTTC. Protein sequence: CASSSDGLAGSYEQYF.

A single count supports this clone. The V and J genes are TRBV11-2 and TRBJ2-7; D is unclear. This CDR3 contains 15 residues. CDR1 is SGHAT and CDR2 is FQNNGV in the germline V gene. Trimming removed 1 base at V and 6 bases at J, with 16 bases between. As DNA, the CDR3 is TGTGCCAGCAGCTTAGTTTGGGGTGGGCTACCCGAGCAGTACTTC. This sequence encodes CASSLVWGGLPEQYF.

This chain connects TRBV9 to TRBJ2-1; 10 bases are a match to TRBD1. CDR1 is SGDLS, CDR2 YYNGEE, per germline. V shed 3 bases and J 7 bases; nucleotides not matched to a gene: 7. The CDR3 totals 15 residues. Here the CDR3 DNA reads TGTGCCAGCAGCGCTAGGACAGGGGGAGTAAATGAGCAGTTCTTC. Its protein is CASSARTGGVNEQFF.

The rearrangement uses TRBV11-2 and TRBJ2-7, with D possibly being TRBD1 (5 bases). The germline V gene encodes CDR1 SGHAT and CDR2 FQNNGV. CDR3 length equals 13 residues. V lost 5 bases and J lost 4, with 12 bases in between. The CDR3 sequence: CASSPMGRYEQYF. The CDR3 DNA is TGTGCCAGCAGCCCGATGGGGCGATACGAGCAGTACTTC. The full variable domain, rest sourced from reference TRBV11-2 and TRBJ2-7, is EAGVAQSPRYKIIEKRQSVAFWCNPISGHATLYWYQQILGQGPKLLIQFQNNGVVDDSQLPKDRFSAERLKGVDSTLKIQPAKLEDSAVYLCASSPMGRYEQYFGPGTRLTVT.

J is TRBJ2-3 and V is TRBV5-6, with TRBD2 matching over 11 bases. Trimming removed 5 bases from V and 2 bases from J; junction bases left unmatched: 7. Germline CDR1 reads SGHDT; CDR2 reads YYEEEE. The CDR3 sequence is 16 residues long. The CDR3 is CASRPGLAGYTDTQYF. The CDR3 DNA follows: TGTGCCAGCAGGCCTGGACTAGCGGGTTACACAGATACGCAGTATTTT.

This clone was observed a handful of times. The chain links TRBV11-2 to TRBJ1-2; no definite D call. The CDR3 is 14 amino acids. V shed 1 base and J shed 2 bases, with 8 bases lying between them. Germline V lookup: CDR1 SGHAT, CDR2 FQNNGV. Written as DNA, the CDR3 is TGTGCCAGCAGCTTAGCGCTATTGAACTATGGCTACACCTTC. This translates into CASSLALLNYGYTF.

This clone was seen a few times. Other DNA sequences in this specimen translate into the identical CDR3. The chain is built from TRBV28 and TRBJ2-7, with D possibly TRBD2 on 5 matching bases. Trimming stripped 5 bases from V and 4 bases from J, with 9 bases between. Germline CDR1 and CDR2: MDHEN and SYDVKM. The CDR3 has 12 amino acids. The CDR3 DNA follows: TGTGCCAGCAGTCCCCCGGGGTACGAGCAGTACTTC. Protein: CASSPPGYEQYF.

This clone was observed a handful of times. The chain couples TRBV5-4 to TRBJ2-2; possible D gene TRBD2, 5 bases. V dropped 7 bases and J dropped 6 bases, with 13 bases sitting between them. CDR1 SGHNT and CDR2 YYREEE come from the germline V gene (reference sequence). The CDR3 has 13 residues. The CDR3 reads CASGSYVSGELFF. CDR3 sequence (DNA): TGTGCCAGCGGGAGTTACGTCTCCGGGGAGCTGTTTTTT.

This clone was seen only a few times. This chain uses TRBV4-2 with TRBJ2-1; D possibly corresponds to TRBD1 (6 bases). CDR1 and CDR2 from the germline V gene are LGHNA and YNFKEQ. The V and J ends lost 4 bases and 10 bases respectively, with 14 bases between them. The CDR3 sequence is 13 residues long. This CDR3 is CASSLSRGREQFF. Written as DNA, the CDR3 is TGTGCCAGCAGCCTTAGCAGGGGTCGCGAGCAGTTCTTC.